This T cell receptor (beta chain) was documented in a study of T cell changes during pregnancy in multiple sclerosis. This clone was observed a single time. The germline gives CDR1 SEHNR, CDR2 FQNEAQ (reference sequence). Trimming cost V 1 base and J 7 bases, with 11 bases left between them. CDR3 length: 14 residues. Profiled with immunoSEQ multiplex PCR; TCRdb holds only in-frame clones, not every one. The table has tens of thousands of clones, about 88% seen once. The source was CD8+ T cells from peripheral blood mononuclear cells, collected before pregnancy. The chain joins TRBV7-9 to TRBJ1-5; D is perhaps TRBD1 (5 bases). This sequence originates from a female donor with multiple sclerosis, enrolled in a pregnancy study. The CDR3 protein is CASSLGGGDQPQHF. For the CDR3, the DNA is TGTGCCAGCAGCTTAGGAGGAGGGGACCAGCCCCAGCATTTT.